Shown below are 13 T cell receptor beta chains from a single sample sequenced in a study of shared clonotypes between healthy human individuals. Generated by immunoSEQ multiplex PCR, the TCRdb table keeps only in-frame clones and is missing some. The data hold about 2.4 million clones, with 80% to 95% observed a single time. The sequenced material came from naive CD4+ T cells from PBMCs. The subset here: CD45RA+ positively selected. The source is a man aged 18-30 years in good health. Some clones in this sample may be carry-over from other donors' samples.

In the case of this clone: Other nucleotide sequences in the sample specify the same CDR3. The rearrangement uses TRBV5-1 and TRBJ2-1; 9 bases align to TRBD2. Per germline, CDR1 SGHRS and CDR2 YFSETQ. The CDR3 length is 16 residues. Trimming took 0 bases from V and 2 from J; bases not matched to a gene: 3. The CDR3 nucleotides are TGCGCCAGCAGCTTGGTAGCGGGAGCCCCCTACAATGAGCAGTTCTTC. Translating it yields CASSLVAGAPYNEQFF.

This clone was recorded once. The sample holds other DNA sequences that translate to the same CDR3. The chain employs TRBV2 and TRBJ2-5; D is ambiguous. Germline V gene lookup returns CDR1 SNHLY and CDR2 FYNNEI. This CDR3 has 11 amino acids. The ends were cut back, 8 bases at V and 2 bases at J, with 6 bases in the middle. The CDR3 reads CASRYQETQYF. The CDR3 nucleotides are TGTGCCAGCCGATATCAAGAGACCCAGTACTTC.

V and J are TRBV7-9 and TRBJ1-2, with D tentatively TRBD1 (6 bases). Trimming stripped 2 bases from V and 6 bases from J, with 13 bases between. Germline values: CDR1 SEHNR, CDR2 FQNEAQ (reference sequence). There are 14 residues in the CDR3. This CDR3 is CASSLLTGKDGYTF. In DNA form, the CDR3 reads TGTGCCAGCAGCTTACTTACAGGGAAGGATGGCTACACCTTC.

With regard to this clone: Within the sample, other DNA sequences also encode this same CDR3. The J gene is TRBJ2-7, the V gene TRBV4-2; TRBD1 might be the D (6 bases). This CDR3 spans 14 amino acids. The germline V gene encodes CDR1 LGHNA and CDR2 YNFKEQ. V shed 1 base and J shed 4 bases, with 11 bases lying between them. The CDR3 nucleotides are TGTGCCAGCAGCCAAGCAGGGGTTTCGTACGAGCAGTACTTC. It codes for CASSQAGVSYEQYF.

This clone turned up a few times. The chain has TRBV20-1 and TRBJ1-4, with no clear D. This CDR3 has 11 residues. V was shortened by 3 bases and J by 7 bases, with 6 bases between the two germline ends. From germline, CDR1 is DFQATT and CDR2 SNEGSKA (reference sequence). The CDR3, as DNA: TGCAGTGCTAGGTCACTTGAAAAACTGTTTTTT. This encodes CSARSLEKLFF.

The V gene is TRBV5-6, the J gene TRBJ2-1; D gene ambiguous. The CDR3 runs to 14 residues. Germline values: CDR1 SGHDT, CDR2 YYEEEE. Between the trimmed V and J ends, which lost 6 bases and 4 bases, there was a span of 14 bases. The CDR3 is CASNPLSRYNEQFF. Here the CDR3 DNA reads TGTGCCAGCAACCCACTCTCGCGGTACAATGAGCAGTTCTTC.

V gene TRBV2 combines with J gene TRBJ2-7; TRBD2 agrees at 10 bases. The germline gives CDR1 SNHLY, CDR2 FYNNEI. J lost 4 bases, V lost 8 bases, and 8 bases had no gene match. This CDR3 contains 14 residues. DNA of the CDR3: TGTGCCAGCGGTAATCCTAGCGGGAGTTACGAGCAGTACTTC. This codes for CASGNPSGSYEQYF.

The rearrangement links TRBV29-1 to TRBJ2-3; 8 bases map to TRBD2. CDR1 is SQVTM, CDR2 ANQGSEA, per germline. The length of the CDR3 is 15 residues. Trimming took 3 bases from V and 1 from J; bases not matched to a gene: 6. Here the CDR3 DNA reads TGCAGCGTTGAGCCAAGCGGGAGAGGCACAGATACGCAGTATTTT. Its protein product is CSVEPSGRGTDTQYF.

This sequence joins TRBV14 and TRBJ2-7, with a weak D call TRBD1 (5 bases). V was shortened by 0 bases and J by 2 bases, with 17 bases between the two germline ends. This CDR3 region has 17 residues. Germline CDR1 reads SGHDN; CDR2 reads FVKESK. As DNA, the CDR3 is TGTGCCAGCAGCCAAGAGCCTGATGGCCAGGGCGCCTACGAGCAGTACTTC. Its translation: CASSQEPDGQGAYEQYF.

The chain employs TRBV11-2 and TRBJ2-5; 14 positions agree with TRBD2. The CDR3 runs 19 residues. J was trimmed by 1 base and V by 5 bases; bases with no gene match: 12. Germline values: CDR1 SGHAT, CDR2 FQNNGV. The DNA of the CDR3 is TGTGCCAGCAGCATAGGACTAGCGGGAGGAAGTGTGGTCCAAGAGACCCAGTACTTC. Amino acids: CASSIGLAGGSVVQETQYF.

This clone was recorded once. This sequence joins TRBV10-3 and TRBJ2-3, with D unclear. CDR3 length: 13 amino acids. V was cut by 6 bases and J by 5 bases, with 12 bases left in between. Germline assignment: CDR1 ENHRY and CDR2 SYGVKD. CDR3 loop: CAIRALSGDTQYF. DNA of the CDR3: TGTGCCATCAGAGCTTTATCTGGAGATACGCAGTATTTT.

This clone was found once. V gene TRBV20-1 combines with J gene TRBJ2-7; 7 bases map to TRBD1. V dropped 5 bases and J dropped 5; count of bases not matched to a gene: 3. The CDR3 extends over 11 amino acids. The germline CDR1 and CDR2 sequences are DFQATT and SNEGSKA (reference sequence). In DNA form, the CDR3 reads TGCAGTGCTTACGACAGGGACGAGCAGTACTTC. Protein: CSAYDRDEQYF.

About this clone: Its ends do not fully match the called genes, so a read error is possible. The chain is built from TRBV6-1 and TRBJ2-1, with 7 bases aligning to TRBD1. Germline values: CDR1 MNHNS, CDR2 SASEGT. This CDR3 comprises 16 residues. The CDR3 here is CASREAGTVSYNEQFF. In DNA form, the CDR3 reads TGTGCCAGCAGGGAAGCCGGGACAGTAAGTTACAATGAGCAGTTCTTC.